The 26 T cell receptor beta chains listed next were all sequenced from one sample in a study of T-cell reconstitution after alpha-beta-depleted transplantation in children. Unique molecular identifiers tagged the TCRbeta library. TCRdb reanalysed the PCR reads using MiXCR and keeps one entry per CDR3 protein. This table holds about 690,000 distinct CDR3 sequences, roughly 17% found once. Sequencing was performed on PBMCs from the stem cell graft donor, taken from the stem cell graft. All receptors come from a human donor who donated a stem cell graft to a child with acute myeloid leukemia.

The chain carries TRBV28 and TRBJ2-5; the match to TRBD2 covers 11 bases. Germline CDR1 reads MDHEN; CDR2 reads SYDVKM. The CDR3 length is 16 residues. Unmatched junction bases numbered 8, after V lost 3 bases and J lost 5 bases. CDR3 in DNA: TGTGCCAGCAGTTTCTCAACTAGCGGGGGTCGGGAGACCCAGTACTTC. As protein: CASSFSTSGGRETQYF.

The chain carries TRBV27 and TRBJ2-2; D is uncertain. V lost 4 bases, J lost 4 bases, and 10 bases lay in between. This CDR3 is built from 14 residues. The germline gives CDR1 MNHEY, CDR2 SMNVEV (reference sequence). CDR3 in amino acids: CASSSDLGTGELFF. The CDR3 nucleotides read TGTGCCAGCAGTTCCGACCTTGGCACCGGGGAGCTGTTTTTT.

The J gene is TRBJ2-2, the V gene TRBV20-1, with D hard to call. The CDR3 covers 16 residues. Germline V gene lookup returns CDR1 DFQATT and CDR2 SNEGSKA (reference sequence). V was cut by 1 base and J by 0 bases, with 12 bases left in between. Here the CDR3 reads CSARGTQHANTGELFF. CDR3 nucleotide sequence: TGCAGTGCTAGAGGGACCCAGCACGCGAACACCGGGGAGCTGTTTTTT.

This sequence joins TRBV28 and TRBJ2-7; a possible D gene is TRBD2 (6 bases). This CDR3 comprises 13 residues. Per germline, CDR1 MDHEN and CDR2 SYDVKM. Trimming left V 7 bases short and J 9 bases short, with 19 bases between. The CDR3 reads CASISAGGAGQYV. Here the CDR3 DNA reads TGTGCCAGCATTAGCGCCGGCGGGGCAGGGCAGTACGTC.

This clonotype has ten or more counts. The J gene is TRBJ2-5, the V gene TRBV20-1; 8 nucleotides line up with TRBD1. This CDR3 is built from 14 residues. Germline-derived CDR1 and CDR2 are DFQATT and SNEGSKA (reference sequence). Germline trimming cut 7 bases from V and 0 bases from J; bases unmatched to any gene: 7. The CDR3 sequence: CSVTTGGYQETQYF. The CDR3 coding sequence is TGCAGTGTTACCACAGGGGGGTACCAAGAGACCCAGTACTTC.

Points on this clonotype: This may come from a read error, since a much larger clone is one base off. CDR3 region: CSAVTGSSYEQYF. The CDR3 coding sequence is TGCAGCGCTGTGACAGGGAGCTCCTACGAGCAGTACTTC. The V gene is TRBV29-1, the J gene TRBJ2-7, with TRBD1 identical over 7 bases. The CDR3 spans 13 residues. The germline gives CDR1 SQVTM, CDR2 ANQGSEA. V gave up 7 bases and J gave up 0 bases; unmatched junction bases: 6.

This clonotype was recorded many times. The chain uses TRBV20-1 and TRBJ2-1; tentatively, D is TRBD1 or TRBD2 (6 bases each). The CDR3 covers 16 residues. The V end was cut by 0 bases, the J end by 4 bases, with 16 bases between. Germline V gene data show CDR1 as DFQATT and CDR2 as SNEGSKA (reference sequence). CDR3 residues: CSARDIGGLIYNEQFF. The CDR3 region has the DNA TGCAGTGCTAGAGATATAGGGGGACTCATATACAATGAGCAGTTCTTC.

The chain couples TRBV19 to TRBJ1-1, with a possible D match to TRBD1 (5 bases). Germline CDR1 LNHDA, CDR2 SQIVND (reference sequence). V lost 4 bases to trimming and J lost 0 bases, with 12 bases between them. This CDR3 region has 15 residues. The CDR3 coding sequence is TGTGCCAGTAGTACCCGACAGTCAATGAACACTGAAGCTTTCTTT. This gives the protein CASSTRQSMNTEAFF.

This clonotype was counted a few times. This chain uses TRBV20-1 with TRBJ1-4; 8 bases align to TRBD1. Losses at the gene ends were 4 bases for V and 6 bases for J; bases not matched to a gene: 1. Germline loops: CDR1 DFQATT, CDR2 SNEGSKA (reference sequence). This CDR3 is built from 12 residues. Here the CDR3 reads CSAMTGDEKLFF. CDR3 in DNA: TGCAGTGCTATGACAGGGGATGAAAAACTGTTTTTT.

This clonotype has at least ten counts. The chain links TRBV5-6 to TRBJ2-1; D is possibly TRBD1 or TRBD2 (7 bases each). The CDR3 length is 14 residues. Trimming cost V 3 bases and J 5 bases, with 12 bases left between them. From germline, CDR1 is SGHDT and CDR2 YYEEEE. CDR3 in DNA: TGTGCCAGCAGCTGGCGGGGGACAGACAATGAGCAGTTCTTC. It encodes CASSWRGTDNEQFF. Based on the CDR3 plus reference TRBV5-6 and TRBJ2-1, the full variable domain is DAGVTQSPTHLIKTRGQQVTLRCSPKSGHDTVSWYQQALGQGPQFIFQYYEEEERQRGNFPDRFSGHQFPNYSSELNVNALLLGDSALYLCASSWRGTDNEQFFGPGTRLTVL.

At least ten counts were recorded for this clonotype. The genes are TRBV7-2 and TRBJ2-3; D is unresolved. V was pared by 5 bases and J by 2 bases, with 14 bases between. CDR1 SGHTA and CDR2 FQGNSA come from the germline V gene. The CDR3 length is 15 residues. DNA for the CDR3: TGTGCCAGCAGCCCAACTGGGGTCAACACAGATACGCAGTATTTT. This translates into CASSPTGVNTDTQYF. Variable domain in full (rest from reference TRBV7-2 and TRBJ2-3): GAGVSQSPSNKVTEKGKDVELRCDPISGHTALYWYRQSLGQGLEFLIYFQGNSAPDKSGLPSDRFSAERTGGSVSTLTIQRTQQEDSAVYLCASSPTGVNTDTQYFGPGTRLTVL.

This clonotype was detected ten times or more. The chain uses TRBV7-6 and TRBJ2-3, with D tentatively TRBD2 (7 bases). V lost 3 bases, J lost 4 bases, and 14 bases lay in between. The CDR3 runs 15 residues. The germline gives CDR1 SGHVS, CDR2 FNYEAQ. CDR3 coding DNA: TGTGCCAGCAGCTTGTGGGGGGGCCTCTCAGATACGCAGTATTTT. Translated: CASSLWGGLSDTQYF. The full variable domain, completed using reference TRBV7-6 and TRBJ2-3, is GAGVSQSPRYKVTKRGQDVALRCDPISGHVSLYWYRQALGQGPEFLTYFNYEAQQDKSGLPNDRFSAERPEGSISTLTIQRTEQRDSAMYRCASSLWGGLSDTQYFGPGTRLTVL.

J is TRBJ1-5 and V is TRBV7-9, with D possibly TRBD1 on 5 matching bases. Trimming took off 5 bases at V and 4 bases at J, with 15 bases between the two ends. Germline lookup yields CDR1 SEHNR and CDR2 FQNEAQ (reference sequence). The length of the CDR3 is 15 residues. CDR3 DNA: TGTGCCAGCAGCCCCGGTTGGGGGGAGAATCAGCCCCAGCATTTT. It codes for CASSPGWGENQPQHF. The entire variable domain, with the rest obtained from reference TRBV7-9 and TRBJ1-5, is as follows: DTGVSQNPRHKITKRGQNVTFRCDPISEHNRLYWYRQTLGQGPEFLTYFQNEAQLEKSRLLSDRFSAERPKGSFSTLEIQRTEQGDSAMYLCASSPGWGENQPQHFGDGTRLSIL.

The chain combines TRBV11-2 with TRBJ2-3; D is ambiguous. CDR1 SGHAT and CDR2 FQNNGV come from the germline V gene. Trimming cost V 4 bases and J 5 bases, with 16 bases left between them. The CDR3 contains 15 residues. The CDR3 DNA is TGTGCCAGCAGCTCCCAAGGACCGAAAGGAGATACGCAGTATTTT. Translating it yields CASSSQGPKGDTQYF.

V usage is TRBV2 and J usage is TRBJ2-1; D is unclear. V shed 8 bases and J shed 9 bases, with 14 bases lying between them. The CDR3 runs 12 residues. Germline V lookup: CDR1 SNHLY, CDR2 FYNNEI. The CDR3 is CASANDFFEQFF. For the CDR3, the DNA is TGTGCCAGCGCGAACGACTTTTTTGAGCAGTTCTTC.

The table lists this clonotype with a few counts. The gene calls are TRBV5-1 and TRBJ2-1, with 8 bases that match TRBD2. CDR1 and CDR2 from the germline V gene are SGHRS and YFSETQ. With V trimmed by 0 bases and J by 7 bases, 9 bases remained unmatched. The CDR3 is made up of 16 amino acids. CDR3 in amino acids: CASSLVGSGGWNEQFF. CDR3 sequence (DNA): TGCGCCAGCAGCTTGGTGGGGAGCGGGGGCTGGAATGAGCAGTTCTTC.

This clonotype has just a few counts. V gene TRBV6-2 or TRBV6-3 combines with J gene TRBJ1-5; perhaps TRBD1 as D (6 bases). Germline assignment: CDR1 MNHEY and CDR2 SVGEGT. With 7 bases removed from V and 1 base from J, the gap between germline ends came to 20 bases. The CDR3 totals 17 residues. The CDR3 here is CASIGTSPPGSNQPQHF. DNA of the CDR3: TGTGCCAGCATAGGGACATCACCCCCGGGAAGCAATCAGCCCCAGCATTTT.

This clonotype was recorded many times. The gene calls are TRBV6-5 and TRBJ1-1, with 11 nucleotides matching TRBD1. Trimming at V came to 4 bases and at J to 2 bases, leaving 9 bases not matched to a gene. The CDR3 spans 17 residues. Germline CDR1 reads MNHEY; CDR2 reads SVGAGI. CDR3 sequence reads: CASSLTGQGAENTEAFF. The CDR3, as DNA: TGTGCCAGCAGTTTAACTGGACAGGGGGCGGAAAACACTGAAGCTTTCTTT.

This clonotype was observed at least ten times. This chain uses TRBV29-1 with TRBJ1-1, with a tentative D call TRBD1 (5 bases). CDR3 size: 12 residues. The germline gives CDR1 SQVTM, CDR2 ANQGSEA. The V and J ends lost 5 bases and 7 bases respectively, with 14 bases between them. CDR3 DNA sequence: TGCAGCGTTCCCGGGGCCCGGTTTGAAGCTTTCTTT. Its translation: CSVPGARFEAFF.

This clonotype has just a few counts. The CDR3 reads CASSIAGTEHYTEAFF. CDR3 in DNA: TGCGCCAGCAGCATTGCCGGGACCGAACACTACACTGAAGCTTTCTTT. This chain links TRBV5-1 with TRBJ1-1; TRBD1 might be the D (5 bases). The germline V and J ends were trimmed by 4 bases and 3 bases, with 19 bases remaining between them. The CDR3 runs to 16 residues. Germline assignment: CDR1 SGHRS and CDR2 YFSETQ. Full variable domain (missing parts from reference TRBV5-1 and TRBJ1-1): KAGVTQTPRYLIKTRGQQVTLSCSPISGHRSVSWYQQTPGQGLQFLFEYFSETQRNKGNFPGRFSGRQFSNSRSEMNVSTLELGDSALYLCASSIAGTEHYTEAFFGQGTRLTVV.

This clonotype was seen only a few times. The chain carries TRBV12-3 or TRBV12-4 and TRBJ1-1, with TRBD1 matching over 9 bases. The CDR3 has 13 residues. The V gene end was trimmed by 6 bases and the J gene end by 6 bases; junction bases not matched to a gene: 5. DNA for the CDR3: TGTGCCAGCAGAGGACAGGGGATCGCTGAAGCTTTCTTT. Translating gives CASRGQGIAEAFF.

The CDR3 bases are TGCAGTGCTAGCCTAACGGGGGGTACCACACAGGGGGAGTACGGCTACACCTTC. This sequence encodes CSASLTGGTTQGEYGYTF. The chain is built from TRBV20-1 and TRBJ1-2, with TRBD1 matching over 8 bases. This CDR3 comprises 18 residues. With 3 bases clipped from V and 8 bases from J, the junction kept 23 bases outside the gene matches. Germline CDR1 and CDR2: DFQATT and SNEGSKA (reference sequence).

The chain carries TRBV7-2 and TRBJ2-5, with 9 positions matching TRBD2. CDR1 SGHTA and CDR2 FQGNSA come from the germline V gene. The V gene end was trimmed by 5 bases and the J gene end by 5 bases; junction bases not matched to a gene: 21. This CDR3 has 19 amino acids. Here the CDR3 reads CASSKRWALGTGTSETQYF. As DNA, the CDR3 is TGTGCCAGCAGCAAACGATGGGCTCTGGGAACCGGGACTAGCGAGACCCAGTACTTC.

This clonotype was recorded a few times. The chain is built from TRBV12-3 or TRBV12-4 and TRBJ1-2, with a tentative D call TRBD1 (5 bases). The length of the CDR3 is 17 residues. Trimming pared 1 base from V and 7 bases from J, leaving 22 bases between. The CDR3 protein is CASSLDGAGLGPFGYTF. CDR3 bases: TGTGCCAGCAGTTTAGATGGGGCAGGGCTCGGTCCGTTTGGCTACACCTTC.

The table lists this clonotype with many counts. Here the CDR3 DNA reads TGCAGTGCTTCGGACATGACGACTGAAGCTTTCTTT. Residues: CSASDMTTEAFF. The rearrangement uses TRBV20-1 and TRBJ1-1; maybe TRBD1 (5 bases). Trimming stripped 5 bases from V and 5 bases from J, with 12 bases between. The CDR3 covers 12 residues. Germline V gives CDR1 DFQATT, CDR2 SNEGSKA (reference sequence).

CDR3 DNA: TGTGCCAGCAGGACACCGGGACAGGGGGCAAACATTCAGTACTTC. It codes for CASRTPGQGANIQYF. V gene TRBV7-2 combines with J gene TRBJ2-4, with 12 bases lining up with TRBD1. CDR1 and CDR2 (germline): SGHTA, FQGNSA. The CDR3 loop spans 15 amino acids. V was pared by 6 bases and J by 6 bases, with 6 bases of the junction left unmatched.